This TCR beta chain was obtained from a study of beta chain features in type 1 diabetes (dated 2018 in TCRdb). Concerning the study at large: Patients and healthy donors did not differ in mean age, gender distribution, total cell number or subset yield. A total of some 100,000,000 sorted cells were examined across all samples, and a strong correlation was observed between cell number per subset and RNA yield. In the study, TCRB repertoires of sorted circulating CD4+ T cell subsets from recently diagnosed type 1 diabetes patients were compared with those of matched healthy donors. Naive and central memory subsets were obtained from all 28 donors, but regulatory and stem cell-like memory subsets were isolated from only 8 patients and roughly eight healthy donors.

Study-wide findings and limitations: Type 1 diabetes patients showed a moderate but significant shortening of TCRB CDR3 length in all four CD4+ subsets. HLA sub-analyses involved small numbers of individuals, so any influence of HLA type on TCRB rearrangement remained unresolved. Patients with type 1 diabetes made fewer insertions and deleted more nucleotides at VDJ recombination sites, implying thymic rearrangement abnormalities. PCR may preferentially amplify shorter templates, but because patient and control samples were amplified and corrected together, any resulting skew would affect both groups equally. Because cDNA was sequenced instead of genomic DNA, highly expressing activated cells could be over-represented, though the groups showed no difference in activation or CD3 levels. The naive, central memory and regulatory TCRB repertoires appeared to resemble one another more closely among patients than among healthy donors.

The CDR3 has 14 amino acids, counting the end cysteine and phenylalanine. This entry keeps only the CDR3 DNA: 42 bases, framed from base 1. CDR1 is given as SGDLS and CDR2 as YYNGEE, both from the germline V gene. V was cut back by 2 bases and J by 0 bases, leaving a gap of 5 bases between them. The entire isolated RNA was reverse transcribed using the High Capacity cDNA Reverse Transcription Kit, and thus expressed TCRB transcripts were sequenced. Deep immunoSEQ sequencing was applied to naive, central memory and regulatory T cell samples, giving an average of about 3.7 million total reads per sample. After sorted cells were lysed in RLT buffer, RNA was extracted with DNase-treated RNeasy Micro or Mini kits, with the choice depending on cell number. Each cell subset was processed on its own to prevent cross-contamination, while patient and healthy donor samples were processed together. Using the immunoSEQ multiplex PCR, TCRB sequences were amplified from cDNA into 87-bp fragments spanning the CDR3 region. Sequencing of the amplicons was performed on the Illumina HiSeq platform. On the authors' methods: Synthetic template baselines were used to correct PCR bias computationally, reads within Hamming distance 2 were collapsed, and singletons that could not be merged were discarded. Reads were aligned against IMGT so that V, D and J genes, CDR3 length and insertions or deletions at six rearrangement sites could be assigned. Within each subset, clonotype counts were normalized to the number of sorted cells before true diversity and Gini coefficients were calculated with the tcR R package. The overlap coefficient, calculated on TCRB nucleotide sequences, was used to measure repertoire sharing. Out-of-frame TCRB sequences from naive cells were analyzed as a proxy for the pre-selection repertoire. Imported from immuneACCESS, the table was reduced by TCRdb to in-frame sequences with V and J called. These copies leave out some clones; in studies compared against another copy, an unresolved V gene accounts for under half, and the cause of the remainder is not known. V and J calls and clone size are as listed in that table; D and trimming were resolved from the DNA. This sample comprises 600,000 to 700,000 clones, roughly an eighth of them detected only once. The biggest ten clones account for around 0.022% of the sample.

Each donor gave one peripheral blood draw, averaging approximately 0.12 L, which was collected into heparinised tubes. Using a panel that included CD45RO, CCR7, CD25, CD127, CD95 and CD27, naive, central memory, regulatory and stem cell-like memory CD4+ T cells were sorted on a BD FACSAria II. Purity was above 95% for every sorted population. PBMCs were isolated right away by Lymphoprep density gradient centrifugation and were stained directly, without culture. So that batch effects would be minimized, each experiment stained and sorted samples in pairs, pairing one healthy donor with one patient. This clone was counted between two and nine times. Its antigen is unknown. Base qualities are missing; no much larger clone stands one base away. The sample holds other DNA sequences that translate to the same CDR3.

The sequenced sample consisted of naive CD4+ T cells from blood. Per the publication, the cell subset or site label means: true naive CD4+ T cells. The receptor chain draws on TRBV9 and TRBJ2-2; no D gene can be assigned with confidence. The TCR was taken from a young man with type 1 diabetes. The CDR3 sequence is CASSVVANTGELFF. The sequence in DNA is TGTGCCAGCAGCGTGGTCGCGAACACCGGGGAGCTGTTTTTT.